One sample yielded the 25 T cell receptor beta chains listed below, sequenced in a study of OX40 agonist ivuxolimab in advanced cancers. Assay used: immunoSEQ multiplex PCR; TCRdb lists only in-frame clones, some missing. The table includes around 74,000 clones, less than 95% detected once. The sequenced sample was CD4+ or CD8+ T cells sorted from blood, obtained in a trial of the OX40 agonist ivuxolimab. All receptors derive from an adult with an advanced solid tumor such as melanoma, head and neck, liver or kidney cancer.

V usage is TRBV2 and J usage is TRBJ2-7; possibly TRBD2 for D (5 bases). CDR1 is SNHLY, CDR2 FYNNEI, per germline. The germline V and J ends were trimmed by 8 bases and 10 bases, with 15 bases remaining between them. The CDR3 spans 11 residues. Written as DNA, the CDR3 is TGTGCCAGCGAGGACTTCAAAGATCAGTACTTC. It translates to CASEDFKDQYF. Together with reference TRBV2 and TRBJ2-7, the CDR3 gives the full variable domain: EPEVTQTPSHQVTQMGQEVILRCVPISNHLYFYWYRQILGQKVEFLVSFYNNEISEKSEIFDDQFSVERPDGSNFTLKIRSTKLEDSAMYFCASEDFKDQYFGPGTRLTVT.

The rearrangement uses TRBV27 and TRBJ2-3; D is uncertain. The length of the CDR3 is 16 residues. V was trimmed by 2 bases and J by 2 bases, leaving 14 bases between them. In germline, CDR1 is MNHEY, CDR2 SMNVEV (reference sequence). The CDR3 sequence: CASSLGAALHTDTQYF. In DNA form, the CDR3 reads TGTGCCAGCAGTTTAGGAGCCGCCCTACACACAGATACGCAGTATTTT.

The chain links TRBV29-1 to TRBJ1-2, with D perhaps matching TRBD1 (6 bases). The CDR3 spans 16 residues. V dropped 5 bases and J dropped 7 bases, with 26 bases sitting between them. CDR1 SQVTM and CDR2 ANQGSEA come from the germline V gene. The CDR3 DNA follows: TGCAGCGTTAACCGGGACATAGATCGGTATTTCGCTGGCTACACCTTC. This codes for CSVNRDIDRYFAGYTF.

V usage is TRBV5-6 and J usage is TRBJ2-7; TRBD2 agrees at 7 bases. V was clipped by 0 bases and J by 12 bases; unmatched bases: 6. The CDR3 consists of 12 residues. Germline V gene sequence: CDR1 SGHDT, CDR2 YYEEEE. The CDR3 nucleotides read TGTGCCAGCAGCTTGGGGGTCCAGCGGGGGTACTTC. It specifies CASSLGVQRGYF. Full variable domain (missing parts from reference TRBV5-6 and TRBJ2-7): DAGVTQSPTHLIKTRGQQVTLRCSPKSGHDTVSWYQQALGQGPQFIFQYYEEEERQRGNFPDRFSGHQFPNYSSELNVNALLLGDSALYLCASSLGVQRGYFGPGTRLTVT.

The chain links TRBV29-1 to TRBJ2-5, with 7 nucleotides matching TRBD1. This CDR3 contains 15 residues. Germline lookup yields CDR1 SQVTM and CDR2 ANQGSEA. The trim removed 0 bases at V and 4 bases at J, leaving 8 bases unmatched. CDR3 DNA sequence: TGCAGCGTTGAAGAGACAGGGTGGGTGCTAGAGACCCAGTACTTC. Protein sequence: CSVEETGWVLETQYF. Full variable domain (remainder filled in from reference TRBV29-1 and TRBJ2-5): SAVISQKPSRDICQRGTSLTIQCQVDSQVTMMFWYRQQPGQSLTLIATANQGSEATYESGFVIDKFPISRPNLTFSTLTVSNMSPEDSSIYLCSVEETGWVLETQYFGPGTRLLVL.

This clone came up once. The DNA of the CDR3 is TGTGCCAGCAGCGACAGAACGAGGGGGGCCGGAGAGACCCAGTACTTC. This encodes CASSDRTRGAGETQYF. The chain employs TRBV27 and TRBJ2-5; D is tentatively TRBD1 or TRBD2 (6 bases each). Trimming removed 6 bases at V and 4 bases at J, with 21 bases between. Germline-derived CDR1 and CDR2 are MNHEY and SMNVEV (reference sequence). The CDR3 is 16 residues long.

V and J are TRBV5-6 and TRBJ2-5; TRBD2 matches 11 bases. V gave up 5 bases and J gave up 2 bases; unmatched junction bases: 11. This CDR3 contains 17 residues. Germline CDR1 and CDR2: SGHDT and YYEEEE. CDR3 nucleotides: TGTGCCAGCAGTTCACTAGCGGGGGACTCTATACAAGAGACCCAGTACTTC. Translation gives CASSSLAGDSIQETQYF.

The rearrangement uses TRBV30 and TRBJ1-1; no definite D call. Germline V gene sequence: CDR1 GTSNPN, CDR2 SVGIG (reference sequence). The CDR3 is 14 residues long. Trimming cost V 0 bases and J 1 base, with 9 bases left between them. CDR3 loop: CAWSVDWGNTEAFF. CDR3 bases: TGTGCCTGGAGTGTAGATTGGGGGAACACTGAAGCTTTCTTT.

The genes are TRBV29-1 and TRBJ2-6; a weak D match, TRBD1 (7 bases). V was cut by 4 bases and J by 0 bases, with 16 bases left in between. Germline CDR1 reads SQVTM; CDR2 reads ANQGSEA. This CDR3 region has 17 residues. The CDR3 DNA follows: TGCAGCGTTGGGGCGCGGGACAGCAGCTCTGGGGCCAACGTCCTGACTTTC. Translated: CSVGARDSSSGANVLTF.

This chain uses TRBV4-1 with TRBJ1-5; D remains unclear. V was clipped by 6 bases and J by 4 bases, with 13 bases between them. The CDR3 totals 14 residues. Germline V CDR1 and CDR2: MGHRA, YSYEKL. The CDR3 nucleotides read TGCGCCAGCAGTCCTGACGGGTGGAATCAGCCCCAGCATTTT. Protein: CASSPDGWNQPQHF.

The chain uses TRBV29-1 and TRBJ2-1; 7 nucleotides match TRBD1. The V segment lost 6 bases and the J segment 8 bases; nucleotides outside the gene matches: 4. Germline V gene lookup returns CDR1 SQVTM and CDR2 ANQGSEA. This CDR3 contains 11 residues. CDR3 amino acids: CSVNTGDEQFF. The CDR3 bases are TGCAGCGTCAATACAGGGGATGAGCAGTTCTTC.

This chain connects TRBV30 to TRBJ1-5, with TRBD1 as a possible D gene (5 bases). V was cut by 0 bases and J by 7 bases, with 10 bases left in between. The CDR3 is made up of 13 amino acids. Germline CDR1 reads GTSNPN; CDR2 reads SVGIG (reference sequence). This CDR3 is CAWSVGARQPQHF. Here the CDR3 DNA reads TGTGCCTGGAGTGTTGGGGCTAGACAGCCCCAGCATTTT.

The CDR3 nucleotides read TGTGCCAGCAGTCCCTGGGACAACTCCTACGAGCAGTACTTC. Residues: CASSPWDNSYEQYF. V gene TRBV27 combines with J gene TRBJ2-7; tentatively, D is TRBD1 (6 bases). CDR1 and CDR2 from the germline V gene are MNHEY and SMNVEV (reference sequence). The CDR3 sequence is 14 residues long. Trimming cost V 5 bases and J 0 bases, with 11 bases left between them.

V and J are TRBV5-8 and TRBJ2-7, with a weak D call TRBD2 (7 bases). The CDR3 covers 15 residues. CDR1 SGHTS and CDR2 YDEGEE come from the germline V gene. Deletions cut 4 bases from V and 6 bases from J, with 20 bases between. In DNA form, the CDR3 reads TGTGCCAGCAGCCCATGTTGGGGGGGGCTGTGCGAGCAGTACTTC. Amino acid sequence: CASSPCWGGLCEQYF.

The chain links TRBV4-1 to TRBJ2-3, with 10 bases matching TRBD1. V trimming: 5 bases; J trimming: 2 bases; junction bases outside the gene matches: 4. In germline, CDR1 is MGHRA, CDR2 YSYEKL. This CDR3 spans 15 amino acids. The CDR3 DNA sequence: TGCGCCAGCAGCGGACAGGGGGGGTTCACAGATACGCAGTATTTT. This translates into CASSGQGGFTDTQYF.

This clone turned up a few times. The chain links TRBV6-5 to TRBJ1-1, with D unclear. The CDR3 sequence is 15 residues long. The ends were cut back, 2 bases at V and 6 bases at J, with 16 bases in the middle. CDR1 is MNHEY and CDR2 is SVGAGI in the germline V gene. The CDR3: CASSYDEPMRAEAFF. Written as DNA, the CDR3 is TGTGCCAGCAGTTACGATGAGCCCATGCGGGCTGAAGCTTTCTTT.

This clone was picked up one time. This chain joins TRBV11-2 and TRBJ2-1, with D unclear. In germline, CDR1 is SGHAT, CDR2 FQNNGV. V was shortened by 1 base and J by 5 bases, with 3 bases between the two germline ends. The CDR3 is made up of 12 amino acids. In DNA, the CDR3 is TGTGCCAGCAGCTTAGCTAACAATGAGCAGTTCTTC. It yields the protein CASSLANNEQFF.

The chain has TRBV11-3 and TRBJ1-1; D ambiguous. Germline V gene lookup returns CDR1 SGHNT and CDR2 YENEEA. The V and J ends lost 0 bases and 4 bases respectively, with 6 bases between them. This CDR3 comprises 13 residues. This CDR3 is CASSLDPGTEAFF. The CDR3 nucleotides read TGTGCCAGCAGCTTAGACCCGGGCACTGAAGCTTTCTTT.

J is TRBJ2-7 and V is TRBV7-6, with TRBD1 as a possible D gene (5 bases). CDR1 and CDR2 (germline): SGHVS, FNYEAQ. The CDR3 covers 14 residues. V lost 3 bases to trimming and J lost 1 base, with 10 bases between them. CDR3 region: CASSLKGFSYEQYF. CDR3 in DNA: TGTGCCAGCAGCTTGAAGGGGTTTTCCTACGAGCAGTACTTC.

This chain joins TRBV28 and TRBJ1-1; D is unclear. Trimming shortened V by 7 bases and J by 0 bases, and 9 bases separated the two germline ends. CDR3 size: 13 residues. Germline loops: CDR1 MDHEN, CDR2 SYDVKM. CDR3 sequence reads: CASNGQMNTEAFF. The CDR3 DNA sequence: TGTGCCAGCAACGGTCAAATGAACACTGAAGCTTTCTTT.

The J gene is TRBJ2-3, the V gene TRBV30; 10 bases fit TRBD1. Germline CDR1 and CDR2: GTSNPN and SVGIG (reference sequence). The CDR3 consists of 16 residues. V lost 2 bases and J lost 6; bases outside the gene matches: 11. The CDR3 spells CAWSWGGTGVWDTQYF. The CDR3 bases are TGTGCCTGGAGTTGGGGAGGGACAGGGGTGTGGGATACGCAGTATTTT.

The chain is built from TRBV25-1 and TRBJ1-6; possible D gene TRBD1, 6 bases. Germline-derived CDR1 and CDR2 are MGHDK and SYGVNS. The CDR3 is made up of 17 amino acids. V was shortened by 6 bases and J by 5 bases, with 20 bases between the two germline ends. In DNA, the CDR3 is TGTGCCAGCAGACAGGCGTGGGGGGGGCCCCATAATTCACCCCTCCACTTT. Residues: CASRQAWGGPHNSPLHF.

This chain uses TRBV4-1 with TRBJ2-5, with 12 bases identical to TRBD2. Trimming took 0 bases from V and 0 from J; bases not matched to a gene: 5. The CDR3 consists of 18 residues. Germline CDR1 is MGHRA and CDR2 is YSYEKL. This chain's CDR3 is CASSQETSGGMYQETQYF. The CDR3 nucleotides read TGCGCCAGCAGCCAAGAAACTAGCGGGGGGATGTACCAAGAGACCCAGTACTTC.

This chain links TRBV10-3 with TRBJ2-3; possibly TRBD1 for D (5 bases). V was trimmed by 7 bases and J by 2 bases, leaving 13 bases between them. CDR3 size: 14 residues. Germline loops: CDR1 ENHRY, CDR2 SYGVKD. CDR3 residues: CAINLQANTDTQYF. In DNA, the CDR3 is TGTGCCATCAACTTACAGGCAAACACAGATACGCAGTATTTT.

The V gene is TRBV5-5, the J gene TRBJ2-3; the D is unclear. V lost 3 bases and J 6 bases, leaving 8 bases between the germline ends. Germline V gene lookup returns CDR1 SGHKS and CDR2 YYEKEE (reference sequence). This CDR3 region has 12 residues. This chain's CDR3 is CASSSKVDTQYF. CDR3 sequence (DNA): TGTGCCAGCAGCTCTAAGGTGGATACGCAGTATTTT. Together with reference TRBV5-5 and TRBJ2-3, the CDR3 gives the full variable domain: DAGVTQSPTHLIKTRGQQVTLRCSPISGHKSVSWYQQVLGQGPQFIFQYYEKEERGRGNFPDRFSARQFPNYSSELNVNALLLGDSALYLCASSSKVDTQYFGPGTRLTVL.